Shown below are 9 T cell receptor beta chains from a single sample sequenced in a study of cytomegalovirus exposure and HLA in healthy donors (TCRdb year 2017). The receptor library was made with the immunoSEQ multiplex PCR assay. The multiplex PCR relied on a mix of 60 forward primers for TCR Vbeta segments and 13 reverse primers for TCR Jbeta segments. Not all clones reach the TCRdb copy of this immuneACCESS table, which keeps in-frame sequences only. Checked studies attribute under half of the gap to unresolved V genes and leave the rest unexplained. The sample's table covers around 40,000 clones. The ten largest clones represent approximately 1.3% of the sample. The sample was PBMCs. The source is a man aged 30 to 39 in good health and CMV-seronegative.

The chain is built from TRBV9 and TRBJ2-7; D perhaps matches TRBD1 (5 bases). The germline V gene encodes CDR1 SGDLS and CDR2 YYNGEE. Deletions cut 4 bases from V and 2 bases from J, with 13 bases between. This CDR3 spans 14 amino acids. The DNA for the CDR3 is TGTGCCAGCAGCACCCGGACACCCGCCTACGAGCAGTACTTC. Its protein product is CASSTRTPAYEQYF.

The J gene is TRBJ2-1, the V gene TRBV4-3; 13 nucleotides align to TRBD2. V dropped 5 bases and J dropped 8; count of bases not matched to a gene: 18. Germline V gene data show CDR1 as LGHNA and CDR2 as YSLEER. This CDR3 spans 19 amino acids. CDR3 bases: TGCGCCAGCAGCTCCGGACCGGCTGAAGGACTAGCGGGAGACTATGAGCAGTTCTTC. It encodes CASSSGPAEGLAGDYEQFF.

The chain recombines TRBV4-1 with TRBJ2-1, with 8 bases lining up with TRBD2. V lost 4 bases to trimming and J lost 6 bases; unmatched junction nucleotides: 5. From germline, CDR1 is MGHRA and CDR2 YSYEKL. There are 14 residues in the CDR3. Here the CDR3 reads CASSRHREGNEQFF. DNA of the CDR3: TGCGCCAGCAGCCGTCATCGGGAGGGCAATGAGCAGTTCTTC.

This sequence joins TRBV29-1 and TRBJ2-7; 9 bases agree with TRBD1. V lost 0 bases and J lost 6; bases outside the gene matches: 9. This CDR3 comprises 15 residues. CDR1 and CDR2 from the germline V gene are SQVTM and ANQGSEA. CDR3 nucleotide sequence: TGCAGCGTTGAAGATCCTTTGACAGGGGGGACCGAGCAGTACTTC. This gives the protein CSVEDPLTGGTEQYF.

This sequence joins TRBV7-9 and TRBJ2-1, with D possibly TRBD2 on 5 matching bases. Trimming shortened V by 5 bases and J by 0 bases, and 8 bases separated the two germline ends. In germline, CDR1 is SEHNR, CDR2 FQNEAQ (reference sequence). The CDR3 is 14 amino acids. The CDR3 spells CASSPRGSYNEQFF. CDR3 in DNA: TGTGCCAGCAGCCCCCGGGGCTCCTACAATGAGCAGTTCTTC.

The chain couples TRBV10-3 to TRBJ2-1, with TRBD2 matching 12 bases. The J segment lost 0 bases and the V segment lost 3 bases, leaving 3 bases of the junction unmatched. Germline V lookup: CDR1 ENHRY, CDR2 SYGVKD. The CDR3 loop spans 17 amino acids. CDR3 bases: TGTGCCATCAGTGACCTAGCGGGAGGGTTCTCCTACAATGAGCAGTTCTTC. This translates into CAISDLAGGFSYNEQFF.

The chain uses TRBV7-9 and TRBJ1-1, with TRBD1 matching 7 bases. From germline, CDR1 is SEHNR and CDR2 FQNEAQ (reference sequence). The CDR3 loop spans 19 amino acids. With 5 bases clipped from V and 0 bases from J, the junction kept 18 bases outside the gene matches. The CDR3 bases are TGTGCCAGCAGCCAAATACTGACAGGGAAGGAGACCATGAACACTGAAGCTTTCTTT. It translates to CASSQILTGKETMNTEAFF.

J is TRBJ1-1 and V is TRBV5-1, with D possibly matching TRBD1 (6 bases). Deletions cut 0 bases from V and 3 bases from J, with 9 bases between. The CDR3 runs to 14 residues. The V gene's germline CDR1 is SGHRS and CDR2 YFSETQ. CDR3 DNA sequence: TGCGCCAGCAGCTTGGCCCCAGGGGACACTGAAGCTTTCTTT. Its translation is CASSLAPGDTEAFF.

V usage is TRBV5-1 and J usage is TRBJ2-7; possibly TRBD2 for D (5 bases). The CDR3 contains 12 residues. Trimming removed 3 bases at V and 3 bases at J, with 7 bases between. Germline CDR1 reads SGHRS; CDR2 reads YFSETQ. DNA for the CDR3: TGCGCCAGCAGCTACGGACTCTACGAGCAGTACTTC. It encodes CASSYGLYEQYF.